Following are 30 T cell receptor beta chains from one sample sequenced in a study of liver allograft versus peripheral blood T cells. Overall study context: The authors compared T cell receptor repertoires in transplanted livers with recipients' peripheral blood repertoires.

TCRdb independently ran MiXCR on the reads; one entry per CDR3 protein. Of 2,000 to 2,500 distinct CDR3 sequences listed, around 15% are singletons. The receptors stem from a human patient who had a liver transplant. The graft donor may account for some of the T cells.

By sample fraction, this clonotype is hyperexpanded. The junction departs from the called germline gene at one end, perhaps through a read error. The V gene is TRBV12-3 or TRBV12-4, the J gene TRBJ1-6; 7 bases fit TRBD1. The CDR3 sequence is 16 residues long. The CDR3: CASSLGDSTYNSPLHF. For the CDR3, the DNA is TGTGCCAGCAGCTTAGGGGACAGCACCTATAATTCACCCCTCCACTTT.

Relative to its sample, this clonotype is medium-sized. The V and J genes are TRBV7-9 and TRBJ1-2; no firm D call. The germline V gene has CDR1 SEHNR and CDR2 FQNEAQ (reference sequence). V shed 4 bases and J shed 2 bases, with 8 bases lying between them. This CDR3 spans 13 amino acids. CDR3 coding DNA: TGTGCCAGCAGCTCGGACTGGAACTATGGCTACACCTTC. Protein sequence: CASSSDWNYGYTF.

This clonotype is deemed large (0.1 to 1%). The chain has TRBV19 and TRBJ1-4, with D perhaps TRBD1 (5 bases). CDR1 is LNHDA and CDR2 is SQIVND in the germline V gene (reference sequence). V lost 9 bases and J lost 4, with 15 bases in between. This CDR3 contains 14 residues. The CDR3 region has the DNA TGTGCCAGCCTCCCCGGGGGGGATAATGAAAAACTGTTTTTT. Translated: CASLPGGDNEKLFF.

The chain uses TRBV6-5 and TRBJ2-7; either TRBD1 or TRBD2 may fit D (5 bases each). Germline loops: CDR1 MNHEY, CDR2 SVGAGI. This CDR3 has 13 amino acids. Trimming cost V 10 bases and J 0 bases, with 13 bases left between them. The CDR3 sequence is CATGDGSSYEQYV. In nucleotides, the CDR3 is TGTGCCACCGGGGACGGCAGCTCCTACGAGCAGTACGTC.

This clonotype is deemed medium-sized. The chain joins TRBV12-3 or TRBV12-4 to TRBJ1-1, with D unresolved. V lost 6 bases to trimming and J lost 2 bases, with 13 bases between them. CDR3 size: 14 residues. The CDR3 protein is CASSGRTENTEAFF. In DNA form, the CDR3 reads TGTGCCAGCAGCGGAAGGACGGAAAACACTGAAGCTTTCTTT.

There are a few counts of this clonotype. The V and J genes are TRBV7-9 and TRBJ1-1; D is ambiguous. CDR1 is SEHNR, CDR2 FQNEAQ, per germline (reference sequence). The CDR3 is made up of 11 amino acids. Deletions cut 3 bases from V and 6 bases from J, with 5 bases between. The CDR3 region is CASSFTSEAFF. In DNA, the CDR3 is TGTGCCAGCAGCTTTACATCTGAAGCTTTCTTT.

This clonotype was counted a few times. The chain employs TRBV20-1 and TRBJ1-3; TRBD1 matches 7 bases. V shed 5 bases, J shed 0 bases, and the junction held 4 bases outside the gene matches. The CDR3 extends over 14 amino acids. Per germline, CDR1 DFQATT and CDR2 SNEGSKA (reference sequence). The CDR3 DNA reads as TGCAGTGCTGGACAGGTGGGCTCTGGAAACACCATATATTTT. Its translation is CSAGQVGSGNTIYF.

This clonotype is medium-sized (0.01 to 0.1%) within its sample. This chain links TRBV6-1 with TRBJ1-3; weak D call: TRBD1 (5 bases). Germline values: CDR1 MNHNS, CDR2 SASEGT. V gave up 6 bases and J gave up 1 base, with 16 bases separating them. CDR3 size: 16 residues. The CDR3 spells CASSPSTVRSGNTIYF. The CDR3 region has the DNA TGTGCCAGCAGCCCCTCGACAGTCCGATCTGGAAACACCATATATTTT.

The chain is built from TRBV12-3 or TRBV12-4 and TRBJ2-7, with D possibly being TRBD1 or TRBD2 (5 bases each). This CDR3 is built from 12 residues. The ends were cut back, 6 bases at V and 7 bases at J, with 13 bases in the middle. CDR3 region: CASSYGGGEQYV. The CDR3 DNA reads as TGTGCCAGCAGCTATGGTGGGGGTGAGCAGTACGTC.

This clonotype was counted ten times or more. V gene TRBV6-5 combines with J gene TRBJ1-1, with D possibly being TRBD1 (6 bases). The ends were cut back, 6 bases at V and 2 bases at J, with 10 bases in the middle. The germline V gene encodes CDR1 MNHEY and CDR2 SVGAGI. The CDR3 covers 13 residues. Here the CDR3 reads CASRLTGNTEAFF. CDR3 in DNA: TGTGCCAGCAGGCTGACAGGTAACACTGAAGCTTTCTTT.

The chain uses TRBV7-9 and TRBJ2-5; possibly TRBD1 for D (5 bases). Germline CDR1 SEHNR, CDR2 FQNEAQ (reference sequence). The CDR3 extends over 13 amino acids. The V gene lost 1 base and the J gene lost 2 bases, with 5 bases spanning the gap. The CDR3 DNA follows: TGTGCCAGCAGCTTAGACAGGCAAGAGACCCAGTACTTC. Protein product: CASSLDRQETQYF.

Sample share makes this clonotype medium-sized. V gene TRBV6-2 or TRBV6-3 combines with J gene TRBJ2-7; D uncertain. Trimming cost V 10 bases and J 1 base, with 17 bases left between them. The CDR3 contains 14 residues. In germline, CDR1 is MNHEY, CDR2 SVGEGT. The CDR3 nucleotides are TGTGCCACCCCCCCGAGGCTTGATTCCTACGAGCAGTACGTC. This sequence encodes CATPPRLDSYEQYV.

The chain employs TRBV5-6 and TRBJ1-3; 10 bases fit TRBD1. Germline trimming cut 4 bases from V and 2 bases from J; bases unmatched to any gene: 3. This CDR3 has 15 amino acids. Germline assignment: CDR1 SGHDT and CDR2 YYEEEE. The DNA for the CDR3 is TGTGCCAGCAGCCCAGGGACAGGGGCTGGAAACACCATATATTTT. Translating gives CASSPGTGAGNTIYF.

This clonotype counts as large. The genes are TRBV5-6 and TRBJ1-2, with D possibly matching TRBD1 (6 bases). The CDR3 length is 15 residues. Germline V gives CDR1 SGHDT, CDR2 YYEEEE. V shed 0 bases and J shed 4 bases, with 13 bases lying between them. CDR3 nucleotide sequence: TGTGCCAGCAGCTTGGCTCCTGACAGGATCTATGGCTACACCTTC. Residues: CASSLAPDRIYGYTF.

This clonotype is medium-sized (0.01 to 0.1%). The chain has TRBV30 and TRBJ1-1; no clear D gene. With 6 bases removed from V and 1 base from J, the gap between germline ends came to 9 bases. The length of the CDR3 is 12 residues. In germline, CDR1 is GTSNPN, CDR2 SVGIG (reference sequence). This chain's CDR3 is CACARGNTEAFF. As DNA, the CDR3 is TGTGCCTGTGCCCGGGGGAACACTGAAGCTTTCTTT.

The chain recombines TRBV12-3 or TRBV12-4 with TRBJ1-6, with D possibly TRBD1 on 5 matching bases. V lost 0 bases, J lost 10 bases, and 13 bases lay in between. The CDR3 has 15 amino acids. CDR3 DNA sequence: TGTGCCAGCAGTTTAGCCCCCGGGGGGGGATCACCCCTCCACTTT. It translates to CASSLAPGGGSPLHF.

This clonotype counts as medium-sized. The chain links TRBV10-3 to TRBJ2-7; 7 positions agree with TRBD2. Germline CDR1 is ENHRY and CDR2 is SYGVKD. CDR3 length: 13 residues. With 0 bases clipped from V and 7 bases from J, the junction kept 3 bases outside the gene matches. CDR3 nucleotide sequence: TGTGCCATCAGTGAGTCTTGGGGGGGAGAGCAGTACGTC. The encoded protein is CAISESWGGEQYV.

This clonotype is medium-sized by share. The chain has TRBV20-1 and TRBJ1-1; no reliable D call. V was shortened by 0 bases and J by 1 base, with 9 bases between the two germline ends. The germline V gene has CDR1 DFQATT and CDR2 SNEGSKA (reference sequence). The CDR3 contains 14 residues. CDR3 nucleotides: TGCAGTGCTAGAGATAGGTATAGGAACACTGAAGCTTTCTTT. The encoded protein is CSARDRYRNTEAFF.

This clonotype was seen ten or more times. The CDR3 DNA follows: TGTGCCAGCAGCTTGGGCGGGACAGGGTACCCGGGCGAAGCTTTCTTT. This encodes CASSLGGTGYPGEAFF. The chain recombines TRBV5-6 with TRBJ1-1; 9 bases fit TRBD1. J lost 8 bases, V lost 0 bases, and 11 bases had no gene match. Looked up from germline, CDR1 is SGHDT and CDR2 is YYEEEE. CDR3 length: 16 residues.

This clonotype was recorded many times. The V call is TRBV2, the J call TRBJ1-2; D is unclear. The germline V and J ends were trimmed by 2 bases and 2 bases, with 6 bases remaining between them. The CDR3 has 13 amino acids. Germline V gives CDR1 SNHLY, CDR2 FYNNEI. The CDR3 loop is CASSEYRNYGYTF. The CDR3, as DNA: TGTGCCAGCAGTGAATACAGAAACTATGGCTACACCTTC.

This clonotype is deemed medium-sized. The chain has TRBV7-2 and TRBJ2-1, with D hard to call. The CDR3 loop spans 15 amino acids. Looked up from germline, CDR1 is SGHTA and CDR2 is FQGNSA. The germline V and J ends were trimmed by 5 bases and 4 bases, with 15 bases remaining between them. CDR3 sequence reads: CASSPLPGNYNEQFF. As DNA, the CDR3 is TGTGCCAGCAGCCCCCTCCCTGGAAATTACAATGAGCAGTTCTTC.

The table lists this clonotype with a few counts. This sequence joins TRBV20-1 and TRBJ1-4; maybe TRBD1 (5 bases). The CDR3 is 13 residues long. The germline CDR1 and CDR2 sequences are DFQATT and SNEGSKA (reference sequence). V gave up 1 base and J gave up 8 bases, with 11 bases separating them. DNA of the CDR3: TGCAGTGCTAGAGGGGGATGGGGGGAAAAACTGTTTTTT. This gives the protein CSARGGWGEKLFF.

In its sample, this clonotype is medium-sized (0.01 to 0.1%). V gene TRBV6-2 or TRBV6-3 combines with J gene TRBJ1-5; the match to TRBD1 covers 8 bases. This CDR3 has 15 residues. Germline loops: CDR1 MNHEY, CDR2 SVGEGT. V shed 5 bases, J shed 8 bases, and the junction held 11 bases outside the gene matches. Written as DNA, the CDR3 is TGTGCCAGCAGTCCCTCGTCAGGGGGCGTTAAGCCCCAGCATTTT. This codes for CASSPSSGGVKPQHF.

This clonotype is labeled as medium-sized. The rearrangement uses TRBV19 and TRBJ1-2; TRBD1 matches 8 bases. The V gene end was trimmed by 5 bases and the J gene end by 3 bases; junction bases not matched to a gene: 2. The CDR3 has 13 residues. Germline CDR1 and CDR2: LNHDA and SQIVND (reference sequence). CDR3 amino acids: CASSGTGDYGYTF. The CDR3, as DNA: TGTGCCAGTAGTGGGACAGGAGACTATGGCTACACCTTC.

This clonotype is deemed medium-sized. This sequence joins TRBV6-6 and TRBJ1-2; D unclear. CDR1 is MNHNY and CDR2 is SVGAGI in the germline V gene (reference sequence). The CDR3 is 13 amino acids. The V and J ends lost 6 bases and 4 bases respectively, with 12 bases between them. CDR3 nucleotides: TGTGCCAGCAGCCTCGTAGGTCTCTATGGCTACACCTTC. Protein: CASSLVGLYGYTF.

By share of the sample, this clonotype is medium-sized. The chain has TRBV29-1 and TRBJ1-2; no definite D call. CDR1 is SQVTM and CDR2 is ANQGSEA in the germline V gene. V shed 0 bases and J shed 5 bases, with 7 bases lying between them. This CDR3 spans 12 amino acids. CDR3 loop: CSVEDLAYGYTF. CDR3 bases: TGCAGCGTTGAAGATCTGGCATATGGCTACACCTTC.

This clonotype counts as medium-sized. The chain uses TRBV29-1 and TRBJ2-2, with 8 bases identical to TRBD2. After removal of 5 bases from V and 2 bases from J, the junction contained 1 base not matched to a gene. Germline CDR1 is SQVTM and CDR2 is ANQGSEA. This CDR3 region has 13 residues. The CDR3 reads CSVTSGNTGELFF. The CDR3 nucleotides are TGCAGCGTTACTAGCGGTAACACCGGGGAGCTGTTTTTT.

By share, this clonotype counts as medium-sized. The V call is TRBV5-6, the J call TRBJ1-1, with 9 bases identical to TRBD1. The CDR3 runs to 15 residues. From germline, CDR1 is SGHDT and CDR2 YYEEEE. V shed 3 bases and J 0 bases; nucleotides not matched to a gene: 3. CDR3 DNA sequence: TGTGCCAGCAGCTGGACAGGGGCGTTGAACACTGAAGCTTTCTTT. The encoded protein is CASSWTGALNTEAFF.

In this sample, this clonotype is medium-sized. CDR3 region: CSVEGGASGYNEQFF. Here the CDR3 DNA reads TGCAGCGTTGAAGGGGGGGCTAGCGGGTATAATGAGCAGTTCTTC. This rearrangement joins TRBV29-1 to TRBJ2-1; 8 bases map to TRBD2. V gave up 1 base and J gave up 7 bases; unmatched junction bases: 9. This CDR3 contains 15 residues. Germline V CDR1 and CDR2: SQVTM, ANQGSEA.

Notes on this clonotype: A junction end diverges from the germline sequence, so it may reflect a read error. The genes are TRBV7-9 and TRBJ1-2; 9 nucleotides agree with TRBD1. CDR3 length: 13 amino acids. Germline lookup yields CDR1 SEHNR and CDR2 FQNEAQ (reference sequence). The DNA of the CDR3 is TGTGCCAGCAGCTTGGGGACAGGGCAAGGCTTCACCTTC. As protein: CASSLGTGQGFTF.